Listed here are 12 T cell receptor beta chains from one sample, sequenced in a study of sequential checkpoint blockade in melanoma. This table comes from immunoSEQ multiplex PCR, and its TCRdb copy is limited to in-frame clones, with some not included. The table records 15,000 to 20,000 clones, around two thirds of them present only once. Treatment in this sample: randomized to nivolumab then ipilimumab (arm A) or the reverse (arm B). The material sequenced was CD8+ T cells sorted from blood (inferred from file names), taken from a patient given nivolumab and ipilimumab in sequence. The source is a human donor with melanoma.

V is TRBV25-1 and J is TRBJ1-2; TRBD1 is a possible D gene (5 bases). The length of the CDR3 is 12 residues. Germline V CDR1 and CDR2: MGHDK, SYGVNS. V shed 8 bases and J shed 5 bases, with 12 bases lying between them. The CDR3 reads CASGAYTYGYTF. Here the CDR3 DNA reads TGTGCCAGCGGGGCCTACACATATGGCTACACCTTC.

V gene TRBV10-1 combines with J gene TRBJ2-3; D unclear. Trimming removed 3 bases from V and 3 bases from J, with 13 bases in between. The CDR3 sequence is 15 residues long. CDR1 is WNHNN, CDR2 SYGVQD, per germline (reference sequence). The CDR3 nucleotides read TGCGCCAGCAGTGACATCCAGCTCGGGACAGATACGCAGTATTTT. This sequence encodes CASSDIQLGTDTQYF.

This clone has only a few counts. The chain carries TRBV6-5 and TRBJ2-7; tentatively, D is TRBD2 (5 bases). This CDR3 is built from 15 residues. The germline V and J ends were trimmed by 7 bases and 0 bases, with 16 bases remaining between them. Germline V lookup: CDR1 MNHEY, CDR2 SVGAGI. The CDR3 nucleotides read TGTGCCAGCACTGATAGGACTTCCAGCTCCTACGAGCAGTACTTC. This translates into CASTDRTSSSYEQYF.

The chain couples TRBV2 to TRBJ2-3; 7 bases are shared with TRBD1. CDR3 length: 12 residues. Germline V gene lookup returns CDR1 SNHLY and CDR2 FYNNEI. Trimming took 9 bases from V and 2 from J; bases not matched to a gene: 2. The CDR3 bases are TGTGCCAGTCAGGGGGACACAGATACGCAGTATTTT. Its protein is CASQGDTDTQYF.

V usage is TRBV19 and J usage is TRBJ1-5; no definite D call. V shed 3 bases and J shed 2 bases, with 5 bases lying between them. Germline loops: CDR1 LNHDA, CDR2 SQIVND (reference sequence). CDR3 length: 13 amino acids. CDR3 sequence reads: CASSITGNQPQHF. The CDR3, as DNA: TGTGCCAGTAGTATCACGGGCAATCAGCCCCAGCATTTT.

The chain carries TRBV9 and TRBJ1-2, with TRBD1 as a possible D gene (6 bases). V was cut by 0 bases and J by 6 bases, with 12 bases left in between. CDR3 length: 14 residues. The germline V gene encodes CDR1 SGDLS and CDR2 YYNGEE. The CDR3 coding sequence is TGTGCCAGCAGCGTAGACCTGGGGGCGAATGGCTACACCTTC. Protein: CASSVDLGANGYTF. The whole variable domain, remainder taken from reference TRBV9 and TRBJ1-2, is DSGVTQTPKHLITATGQRVTLRCSPRSGDLSVYWYQQSLDQGLQFLIQYYNGEERAKGNILERFSAQQFPDLHSELNLSSLELGDSALYFCASSVDLGANGYTFGSGTRLTVV.

The V call is TRBV5-4, the J call TRBJ2-5; TRBD1 is a possible D gene (6 bases). Germline V gives CDR1 SGHNT, CDR2 YYREEE (reference sequence). V lost 0 bases and J lost 4, with 16 bases in between. CDR3 length: 16 amino acids. This CDR3 is CASSLGTVSGAETQYF. The CDR3 region has the DNA TGTGCCAGCAGCTTGGGGACAGTTTCCGGGGCAGAGACCCAGTACTTC.

The chain carries TRBV2 and TRBJ1-2; the D is unclear. Germline CDR1 reads SNHLY; CDR2 reads FYNNEI. The V end lost 5 bases, the J end lost 8 bases, and 9 bases lay between the germline ends. The CDR3 covers 11 residues. DNA of the CDR3: TGTGCCAGCAGTTCGGAGCGGGGCTACACCTTC. This sequence encodes CASSSERGYTF.

The chain uses TRBV29-1 and TRBJ2-1; possibly TRBD2 for D (6 bases). CDR3 length: 17 amino acids. Germline CDR1 and CDR2: SQVTM and ANQGSEA. The germline V and J ends were trimmed by 1 base and 0 bases, with 16 bases remaining between them. The chain's CDR3 is CSVEGTFDGSSYNEQFF. CDR3 DNA sequence: TGCAGCGTTGAAGGGACTTTCGACGGGAGCTCCTACAATGAGCAGTTCTTC.

This clone was seen a handful of times. J is TRBJ2-2 and V is TRBV4-3, with 15 nucleotides matching TRBD2. This CDR3 contains 22 residues. Per germline, CDR1 LGHNA and CDR2 YSLEER. J was trimmed by 7 bases and V by 0 bases; bases with no gene match: 18. This CDR3 reads CASSQDWGSWTSGGGIYGELFF. CDR3 coding DNA: TGCGCCAGCAGCCAAGATTGGGGGTCCTGGACTAGCGGGGGGGGAATCTACGGGGAGCTGTTTTTT.

The J gene is TRBJ2-5, the V gene TRBV9; TRBD2 matches at 8 bases. V lost 3 bases to trimming and J lost 1 base; unmatched junction nucleotides: 5. The CDR3 runs to 15 residues. Germline-derived CDR1 and CDR2 are SGDLS and YYNGEE. The CDR3 region has the DNA TGTGCCAGCAGCGCCCCGCGGGGGGCCCAAGAGACCCAGTACTTC. This gives the protein CASSAPRGAQETQYF.

V is TRBV12-5 and J is TRBJ2-1; 7 bases line up with TRBD2. V lost 3 bases, J lost 4 bases, and 6 bases stayed unmatched. CDR3 length equals 15 residues. Germline CDR1 reads LGHNT; CDR2 reads FRNRAP. The CDR3: CASGFPPGGYNEQFF. CDR3 nucleotides: TGTGCTAGTGGTTTTCCTCCGGGGGGTTACAATGAGCAGTTCTTC.